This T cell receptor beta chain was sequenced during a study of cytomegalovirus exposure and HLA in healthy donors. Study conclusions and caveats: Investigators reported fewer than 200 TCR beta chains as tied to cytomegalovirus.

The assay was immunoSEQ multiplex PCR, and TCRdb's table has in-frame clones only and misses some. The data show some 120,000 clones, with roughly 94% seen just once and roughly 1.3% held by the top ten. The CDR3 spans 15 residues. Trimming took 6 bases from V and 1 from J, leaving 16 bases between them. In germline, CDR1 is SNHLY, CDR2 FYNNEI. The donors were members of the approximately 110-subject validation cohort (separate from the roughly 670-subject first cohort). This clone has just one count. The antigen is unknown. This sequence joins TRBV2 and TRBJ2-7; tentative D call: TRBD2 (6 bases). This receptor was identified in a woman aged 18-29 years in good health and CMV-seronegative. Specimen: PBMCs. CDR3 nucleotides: TGTGCCAGCAGGGGACTGCTACCCTTATCCTACGAGCAGTACTTC. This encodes CASRGLLPLSYEQYF.